A selection of T cell receptor beta chains follows, all from one sample in a study of blood T cell repertoires in COVID-19. Assay: immunoSEQ multiplex PCR; the TCRdb copy retains only in-frame clones and omits some. The sample includes roughly 230,000 clones, approximately 84% of them seen just once. Specimen: PBMCs or T cells enriched from blood (not recorded which). The receptors shown here come from a man aged 45-65 years who had recovered from COVID-19. CDR3s include the opening cysteine and the closing phenylalanine or tryptophan. D genes are given only for firm matches. Size values are once, few and many counts, or a class for expanded clones, and some rows have none.

TRBJ1-2	TRBV3-1/TRBV3-2	NA	NA	TGTGCCAGCAGCCTGGGGGGGCTGGAGTATGGCTACACCTTC	CASSLGGLEYGYTF
TRBJ2-3	TRBV28	NA	NA	TGTGCCAGCAGTTCCGTCGGAGAGACAGATACGCAGTATTTT	CASSSVGETDTQYF
TRBJ2-1	TRBV2	TRBD1	once	TGTGCCAGCATCAGGGTTAGCAGTCCCGGTACAGGGGGCCACAATGAGCAGTTCTTC	CASIRVSSPGTGGHNEQFF
TRBJ1-5	TRBV6-5	NA	NA	TGTGCCAGCAGTCAGGGGAGCAATCAGCCCCAGCATTTT	CASSQGSNQPQHF
TRBJ2-5	TRBV5-6	TRBD2	few	TGTGCCAGCAGCTTTAAGCGGGAGGGTTACCGGACCCAGTACTTC	CASSFKREGYRTQYF
TRBJ2-7	TRBV30	NA	NA	TGTGCCTGGGGGGGTCTAACAGGGCTAAGAGCCTACGAGCAGTACTTC	CAWGGLTGLRAYEQYF
TRBJ2-7	TRBV20-1	NA	NA	TGCAGTGCTAGTCAACAGCCACAAGCATCCTACGAGCAGTACTTC	CSASQQPQASYEQYF
TRBJ1-2	TRBV12-5	NA	NA	TGTGCTAGTGGCCTCGGGTCAGGGAATGGCTACACCTTC	CASGLGSGNGYTF
TRBJ2-3	TRBV7-2	TRBD2	NA	TGTGCCAGCAGTCCTAGCGGGGCTCACACAGATACGCAGTATTTT	CASSPSGAHTDTQYF
TRBJ2-1	TRBV10-2	TRBD2	NA	TGCGCCAGCAGCCCCGGGACTAGCGGGAGGGCCTCCCATGAGCAGTTCTTC	CASSPGTSGRASHEQFF
TRBJ2-1	TRBV10-1	NA	NA	TGCGCCAGCATGGGGGGGATCCCAGGGGATCTCTCCTACAATGAGCAGTTCTTC	CASMGGIPGDLSYNEQFF
TRBJ2-3	TRBV5-1	TRBD2	NA	TGCGCCAGCAGTTATACGACTAGCGGGAGTGGTGTAGATACGCAGTATTTT	CASSYTTSGSGVDTQYF
TRBJ1-2	TRBV5-8	NA	once	TGTGCCAGCAGCTTGCTAAGGGGTGGCTACACCTTC	CASSLLRGGYTF
TRBJ1-4	TRBV4-1	NA	NA	TGCGCCAGCAGCCCAAAAGCGGGGGTCGGGGAAAAACTGTTTTTT	CASSPKAGVGEKLFF
TRBJ1-5	TRBV4-2	TRBD1	few	TGTGCCAGCAGCCCGGCTCAGGGGGATGTTCAGCCCCAGCATTTT	CASSPAQGDVQPQHF
TRBJ2-2	TRBV14	NA	NA	TGTGCCAGCAGCCAAGTTGGGATCTTTACGGGGAAGAACACCGGGGAGCTGTTTTTT	CASSQVGIFTGKNTGELFF
TRBJ1-5	TRBV30	NA	NA	TGTGCCTGGAGTGTAGGGGGGGCCAATCAGCCCCAGCATTTT	CAWSVGGANQPQHF
TRBJ2-7	TRBV5-1	TRBD2	NA	TGCGCCAGCAGGTCCACCGGGACTAGCGTTTACGAGCAGTACTTC	CASRSTGTSVYEQYF
TRBJ1-4	TRBV6-5	NA	NA	TGTGCCGGGGGGATGGGTGCAACTAATGAAAAACTGTTTTTT	CAGGMGATNEKLFF
TRBJ2-1	TRBV6-6	TRBD2	NA	TGTGCCAGCAGTTATCCCGCTAGCGGGGGGTACAATGAGCAGTTCTTC	CASSYPASGGYNEQFF
TRBJ1-1	TRBV12-3/TRBV12-4	NA	NA	TGTGCCAGCACCCGGAACACTGAAGCTTTCTTT	CASTRNTEAFF
TRBJ1-6	TRBV15	NA	NA	TGTGCCACCAGCAGAGATGGACAATCACCCCTCCACTTT	CATSRDGQSPLHF
TRBJ2-5	TRBV6-1	TRBD2	NA	TGTGCCAGCAGTGCCTCTTCCGATAGCGGGGGAGAGACCCAGTACTTC	CASSASSDSGGETQYF
TRBJ2-5	TRBV7-2	TRBD1	NA	TGTGCCAGCAGCTTTTGGGACAGACCACAAGAGACCCAGTACTTC	CASSFWDRPQETQYF
TRBJ1-2	TRBV6-5	TRBD1	once	TGTGCCAGCAGCCGACAGGGGGCCTATGGCTACACCTTC	CASSRQGAYGYTF
TRBJ2-2	TRBV7-2	NA	few	TGTGCCAGCAGCTTTCGTCCCCTCAGCGGTAACACCGGGGAGCTGTTTTTT	CASSFRPLSGNTGELFF
TRBJ1-1	TRBV11-2	NA	once	TGTGCCAGCAGCTCCCGTGGTTGGAGGCCTTATATGAACACTGAAGCTTTCTTT	CASSSRGWRPYMNTEAFF
TRBJ2-7	TRBV18	TRBD1	NA	TGTGCCAGCGTTTCCGGGACAGCGAATCCCTACGAGCAGTACTTC	CASVSGTANPYEQYF
TRBJ1-6	TRBV5-8	NA	NA	TGTGCCAGCAGCTTGGCAGGGTATAATTCACCCCTCCACTTT	CASSLAGYNSPLHF
TRBJ1-3	TRBV4-2	NA	NA	TGTGCCAGCAGACCAGGGGAGCGTGATGGAAACACCATATATTTT	CASRPGERDGNTIYF